This is a list of T cell receptor beta chains from one sample in a study of cytomegalovirus exposure and HLA in healthy donors. Libraries were prepared by immunoSEQ multiplex PCR; TCRdb keeps only in-frame clonotypes and omits some of them. The sample comprises around 90,000 clones, less than 80% of which are singletons, and approximately 3% rests with the top ten. The material sequenced was PBMCs. These receptors all come from a woman in her thirties or forties in good health and CMV-seronegative. Each CDR3 is given with its conserved first and last residue. D genes are given only for firm matches. Not all rows give a size; the values are once, few, many and, for expanded clones, a class.

v_call: TRBV6-5; j_call: TRBJ2-3; clone_size: .; d_call: TRBD2; cdr3_nt: TGTGCCAGCAGTTCCTTCCTAGCGGGATTCACAGATACGCAGTATTTT; cdr3_aa: CASSSFLAGFTDTQYF
v_call: TRBV10-3; j_call: TRBJ1-1; clone_size: few; d_call: .; cdr3_nt: TGTGCCACCCGGGTGGTCACTGAAGCTTTCTTT; cdr3_aa: CATRVVTEAFF
v_call: TRBV2; j_call: TRBJ2-3; clone_size: .; d_call: TRBD2; cdr3_nt: TGTGCCAGCAGTGAAGTACTAGCGGGAGGGCCGAGCACAGATACGCAGTATTTT; cdr3_aa: CASSEVLAGGPSTDTQYF
v_call: TRBV18; j_call: TRBJ2-5; clone_size: .; d_call: TRBD1; cdr3_nt: TGTGCCAGCTCACTTATCCGGGACAGGGGCCATGAGACCCAGTACTTC; cdr3_aa: CASSLIRDRGHETQYF
v_call: TRBV9; j_call: TRBJ1-1; clone_size: .; d_call: TRBD1; cdr3_nt: TGTGCCAGCAGCGAGGGCAGGGGGCACACTGAAGCTTTCTTT; cdr3_aa: CASSEGRGHTEAFF
v_call: TRBV19; j_call: TRBJ2-2; clone_size: .; d_call: TRBD1; cdr3_nt: TGTGCCGGTGGACAGGGGGCGGGGGAGCTGTTTTTT; cdr3_aa: CAGGQGAGELFF
v_call: TRBV30; j_call: TRBJ1-5; clone_size: few; d_call: TRBD1; cdr3_nt: TGTGCCTGGAGTGGGACAGGTGCTGGGAGACAGCCCCAGCATTTT; cdr3_aa: CAWSGTGAGRQPQHF
v_call: TRBV7-2; j_call: TRBJ2-3; clone_size: .; d_call: .; cdr3_nt: TGTGCCAGCAGCCCCCTGCGAGGAGATACGCAGTATTTT; cdr3_aa: CASSPLRGDTQYF
v_call: TRBV5-4; j_call: TRBJ1-3; clone_size: .; d_call: TRBD1; cdr3_nt: TGTGCCAGCAGCTTGGGGGGACAGGCCTCTGGAAACACCATATATTTT; cdr3_aa: CASSLGGQASGNTIYF
v_call: TRBV28; j_call: TRBJ2-6; clone_size: .; d_call: .; cdr3_nt: TGTGCCAGCAGTTTATTAGGACACAGCTCTGGGGCCAACGTCCTGACTTTC; cdr3_aa: CASSLLGHSSGANVLTF
v_call: TRBV6-1; j_call: TRBJ1-5; clone_size: .; d_call: .; cdr3_nt: TGTGCCAGCAGTGACCCAGCGGGACAGCCCCAGCATTTT; cdr3_aa: CASSDPAGQPQHF
v_call: TRBV28; j_call: TRBJ2-2; clone_size: .; d_call: .; cdr3_nt: TGTGCCAGCAGTTTACGGCGGGTTGGCACCGGGGAGCTGTTTTTT; cdr3_aa: CASSLRRVGTGELFF
v_call: TRBV2; j_call: TRBJ1-4; clone_size: .; d_call: .; cdr3_nt: TGTGCCAGCAGTGAATTCGGGGGTACTAATGAAAAACTGTTTTTT; cdr3_aa: CASSEFGGTNEKLFF
v_call: TRBV28; j_call: TRBJ1-4; clone_size: .; d_call: .; cdr3_nt: TGTGCCAGCAGTTCCCTCCGGGGGATTAATGAAAAACTGTTTTTT; cdr3_aa: CASSSLRGINEKLFF
v_call: TRBV19; j_call: TRBJ1-4; clone_size: .; d_call: TRBD1; cdr3_nt: TGTGCCAGTAGTATAGGAGGTGTGGACAGGGGAAGTGAAAAACTGTTTTTT; cdr3_aa: CASSIGGVDRGSEKLFF
v_call: TRBV11-3; j_call: TRBJ2-3; clone_size: .; d_call: .; cdr3_nt: TGTGCCAGCAGCCAGAGGACATTAGGCACAGATACGCAGTATTTT; cdr3_aa: CASSQRTLGTDTQYF
v_call: TRBV7-2; j_call: TRBJ2-1; clone_size: once; d_call: .; cdr3_nt: TGTGCCAGCAGCTTAATAGCTCGGGTCAATGAGCAGTTCTTC; cdr3_aa: CASSLIARVNEQFF
v_call: TRBV29-1; j_call: TRBJ2-3; clone_size: .; d_call: .; cdr3_nt: TGCAGCGTTGTCTGGTTACAGGGCCGCACAGATACGCAGTATTTT; cdr3_aa: CSVVWLQGRTDTQYF
v_call: TRBV7-9; j_call: TRBJ1-1; clone_size: .; d_call: TRBD1; cdr3_nt: TGTGCCAGCAGCTTGTGGACAGGGACGAACACTGAAGCTTTCTTT; cdr3_aa: CASSLWTGTNTEAFF
v_call: TRBV5-1; j_call: TRBJ1-5; clone_size: .; d_call: TRBD1; cdr3_nt: TGCGCCAGCAGCCCGGGAGGGGGCCCCCAGCATTTT; cdr3_aa: CASSPGGGPQHF
v_call: TRBV5-1; j_call: TRBJ2-1; clone_size: .; d_call: TRBD1; cdr3_nt: TGCGCCAGCAGTCGGACAGGGTACATTGAGCAGTTCTTC; cdr3_aa: CASSRTGYIEQFF
v_call: TRBV27; j_call: TRBJ2-5; clone_size: .; d_call: .; cdr3_nt: TGTGCCAGCAGGGAACTAGGGTTGGAAGAGACCCAGTACTTC; cdr3_aa: CASRELGLEETQYF
v_call: TRBV28; j_call: TRBJ1-1; clone_size: few; d_call: TRBD1; cdr3_nt: TGTGCCAGCAGTTTGGGACAGGGTCTCATGAACACTGAAGCTTTCTTT; cdr3_aa: CASSLGQGLMNTEAFF
v_call: TRBV5-1; j_call: TRBJ2-1; clone_size: few; d_call: TRBD2; cdr3_nt: TGCGCCAGCAGCCAGGGGAAAGCGGGGGAGACCCTGGAGTTCTTC; cdr3_aa: CASSQGKAGETLEFF
v_call: TRBV7-9; j_call: TRBJ1-1; clone_size: .; d_call: .; cdr3_nt: TGTTCCAGCAGCTTAGGACAGCTTGAAGCTTTCTTT; cdr3_aa: CSSSLGQLEAFF
v_call: TRBV5-6; j_call: TRBJ2-7; clone_size: few; d_call: .; cdr3_nt: TGTGCCAGCAGCTTGGGCCTAGCAGCTGACGAGCAGTACTTC; cdr3_aa: CASSLGLAADEQYF
v_call: TRBV6-5; j_call: TRBJ1-1; clone_size: .; d_call: .; cdr3_nt: TGTGCCAGCAGTTACTCGGCCAGGGGTTTTACTGAAGCTTTCTTT; cdr3_aa: CASSYSARGFTEAFF
v_call: TRBV4-2; j_call: TRBJ2-3; clone_size: .; d_call: TRBD1; cdr3_nt: TGTGCCAGCAGCCCCGTGCGAGGACAGGCTCCCGATACGCAGTATTTT; cdr3_aa: CASSPVRGQAPDTQYF
v_call: TRBV5-1; j_call: TRBJ2-7; clone_size: few; d_call: TRBD1; cdr3_nt: TGCGCCAGCAGAGGGACAGGGGGGGACCTCGAGCAGTACTTC; cdr3_aa: CASRGTGGDLEQYF
v_call: TRBV5-4; j_call: TRBJ1-3; clone_size: .; d_call: .; cdr3_nt: TGTGCCAGCAGTCACGACAGAAGGAACACCATATATTTT; cdr3_aa: CASSHDRRNTIYF
v_call: TRBV7-2; j_call: TRBJ2-7; clone_size: .; d_call: .; cdr3_nt: TGTGCCAGCAGCTTATCGATGCTCTCCTACGAGCAGTACTTC; cdr3_aa: CASSLSMLSYEQYF
v_call: TRBV9; j_call: TRBJ2-2; clone_size: .; d_call: TRBD2; cdr3_nt: TGTGCCAGCAGCCCTCAAGCGGGGTCGGGCACCGGGGAGCTGTTTTTT; cdr3_aa: CASSPQAGSGTGELFF
v_call: TRBV15; j_call: TRBJ2-7; clone_size: .; d_call: .; cdr3_nt: TGTGCCACCAGCGAGAAGCAGCTAGCCTCCGAGCAGTACTTC; cdr3_aa: CATSEKQLASEQYF
v_call: TRBV5-8; j_call: TRBJ1-5; clone_size: .; d_call: .; cdr3_nt: TGTGCCAGCAGCCGCCGCGGCAATCAGCCCCAGCATTTT; cdr3_aa: CASSRRGNQPQHF
v_call: TRBV21-1; j_call: TRBJ2-7; clone_size: .; d_call: .; cdr3_nt: TGTGCCAGCAGAGGGGTCGGGCAGGGCGGGGGCCGAGGGGAGCAGTACTTC; cdr3_aa: CASRGVGQGGGRGEQYF
v_call: TRBV14; j_call: TRBJ2-2; clone_size: .; d_call: .; cdr3_nt: TGTGCCAGCAGCCGGACTGTTACCGGGGAGCTGTTTTTT; cdr3_aa: CASSRTVTGELFF
v_call: TRBV11-2; j_call: TRBJ2-3; clone_size: .; d_call: .; cdr3_nt: TGTGCCAGCAGCTTAGGAAGTCCAGTGGTAAAGACAGATACGCAGTATTTT; cdr3_aa: CASSLGSPVVKTDTQYF
v_call: TRBV10-3; j_call: TRBJ1-2; clone_size: .; d_call: .; cdr3_nt: TGTGCCATCAGTCGGGGGAGGGGCGAAGGCTACACCTTC; cdr3_aa: CAISRGRGEGYTF
v_call: TRBV7-9; j_call: TRBJ1-2; clone_size: .; d_call: .; cdr3_nt: TGTGCCAGCAGCTTAGGTCAGGGCTACACCTTC; cdr3_aa: CASSLGQGYTF
v_call: TRBV7-2; j_call: TRBJ2-1; clone_size: once; d_call: TRBD2; cdr3_nt: TGTGCCAGCAGTTTCGGACTAGCGGGAGGGCCGGCTGAGCAGTTCTTC; cdr3_aa: CASSFGLAGGPAEQFF
v_call: TRBV5-1; j_call: TRBJ2-7; clone_size: .; d_call: .; cdr3_nt: TGCGCCAGCAGCGTACCCGGTCCCGAGCAGTACTTC; cdr3_aa: CASSVPGPEQYF
v_call: TRBV5-1; j_call: TRBJ2-7; clone_size: .; d_call: .; cdr3_nt: TGCGCCAGCTTTGAAGGGGGAAGCTCCTACGAGCAGTACTTC; cdr3_aa: CASFEGGSSYEQYF
v_call: TRBV7-9; j_call: TRBJ2-1; clone_size: .; d_call: TRBD2; cdr3_nt: TGTGCCAGCAGCCACCGGGCTAGCGGTGACAATGAGCAGTTCTTC; cdr3_aa: CASSHRASGDNEQFF
v_call: TRBV5-1; j_call: TRBJ2-1; clone_size: .; d_call: TRBD2; cdr3_nt: TGCGCCAGCAGCTTTATTGCGGGAGTCAGCTACAATGAGCAGTTCTTC; cdr3_aa: CASSFIAGVSYNEQFF
v_call: TRBV29-1; j_call: TRBJ2-1; clone_size: few; d_call: TRBD1; cdr3_nt: TGCAGCGTTGCGACAGGGCTGAAATCCTACAATGAGCAGTTCTTC; cdr3_aa: CSVATGLKSYNEQFF
v_call: TRBV25-1; j_call: TRBJ1-1; clone_size: few; d_call: .; cdr3_nt: TGTGCCAGCAGCTCCACTGAAGCTTTCTTT; cdr3_aa: CASSSTEAFF
v_call: TRBV6-6; j_call: TRBJ2-2; clone_size: .; d_call: TRBD1; cdr3_nt: TGTGCCAGCGCAGGGGGTCACGGGGAGCTGTTTTTT; cdr3_aa: CASAGGHGELFF
v_call: TRBV19; j_call: TRBJ2-2; clone_size: once; d_call: .; cdr3_nt: TGTGCCAGTAGTACCCAGCGGGTCCTCGCGAACACCGGGGAGCTGTTTTTT; cdr3_aa: CASSTQRVLANTGELFF
v_call: TRBV7-9; j_call: TRBJ1-5; clone_size: .; d_call: .; cdr3_nt: TGTGCCAGCAGCCCCTCTCAGGGTCAGCCCCAGCATTTT; cdr3_aa: CASSPSQGQPQHF
v_call: TRBV15; j_call: TRBJ2-7; clone_size: few; d_call: .; cdr3_nt: TGTGCCACCAGCAGGAACAGGGCCGACGAGCAGTACTTC; cdr3_aa: CATSRNRADEQYF
v_call: TRBV6-1; j_call: TRBJ2-2; clone_size: .; d_call: TRBD1; cdr3_nt: TGTGCCAGCAGTGGGAACAGGGGGGCCGGGGAGCTGTTTTTT; cdr3_aa: CASSGNRGAGELFF
v_call: TRBV6-6; j_call: TRBJ2-2; clone_size: .; d_call: .; cdr3_nt: TGTGCCAGCAGTTCTCGTACCGGGGAGCTGTTTTTT; cdr3_aa: CASSSRTGELFF
v_call: TRBV18; j_call: TRBJ1-4; clone_size: .; d_call: .; cdr3_nt: TGTGCCAGCTCACCACAGCGCGAAAAACTGTTTTTT; cdr3_aa: CASSPQREKLFF
v_call: TRBV6-5; j_call: TRBJ1-2; clone_size: .; d_call: .; cdr3_nt: TGTGCCAGCAGTCTGGACACAAACTATGGCTACACCTTC; cdr3_aa: CASSLDTNYGYTF